Shown below are 13 T cell receptor beta chains from a single sample sequenced in a study of T cell responses to AZD1222 COVID-19 vaccine. Profiled with immunoSEQ multiplex PCR; TCRdb holds only in-frame clones, not every one. The repertoire holds some 86,000 clones, with approximately 80% as singletons. This material consisted of peripheral blood, taken on day 0 of AZD1222 vaccination. Every receptor here comes from an adult in good health.

The V call is TRBV11-2, the J call TRBJ2-6; either TRBD1 or TRBD2 may supply D (6 bases each). V was trimmed by 2 bases and J by 0 bases, leaving 11 bases between them. CDR1 is SGHAT, CDR2 FQNNGV, per germline. CDR3 length equals 17 residues. This CDR3 reads CASSLTGGGSGANVLTF. The CDR3 nucleotides are TGTGCCAGCAGCTTAACCGGAGGGGGCTCTGGGGCCAACGTCCTGACTTTC. Looking up the rest from reference TRBV11-2 and TRBJ2-6 gives the full variable domain: EAGVAQSPRYKIIEKRQSVAFWCNPISGHATLYWYQQILGQGPKLLIQFQNNGVVDDSQLPKDRFSAERLKGVDSTLKIQPAKLEDSAVYLCASSLTGGGSGANVLTFGAGSRLTVL.

This sequence joins TRBV28 and TRBJ1-2; D ambiguous. This CDR3 has 13 amino acids. Germline V lookup: CDR1 MDHEN, CDR2 SYDVKM. Trimming pared 2 bases from V and 1 base from J, leaving 5 bases between. The CDR3 loop is CASSLLINYGYTF. CDR3 coding DNA: TGTGCCAGCAGTTTACTTATTAACTATGGCTACACCTTC.

In this sample, this clone turned up once. J is TRBJ1-6 and V is TRBV7-9; 7 bases map to TRBD1. Per germline, CDR1 SEHNR and CDR2 FQNEAQ (reference sequence). CDR3 size: 15 residues. The junction had 6 bases not matched to a gene; V was cut back by 6 bases and J by 4 bases. The CDR3 is CASRNRDSYNSPLHF. In DNA form, the CDR3 reads TGTGCCAGCAGGAACCGGGACAGTTATAATTCACCCCTCCACTTT. Full variable domain (outside the CDR3, taken from reference TRBV7-9 and TRBJ1-6): DTGVSQNPRHKITKRGQNVTFRCDPISEHNRLYWYRQTLGQGPEFLTYFQNEAQLEKSRLLSDRFSAERPKGSFSTLEIQRTEQGDSAMYLCASRNRDSYNSPLHFGNGTRLTVT.

The chain couples TRBV5-1 to TRBJ2-7, with D possibly being TRBD2 (5 bases). The CDR3 loop spans 15 amino acids. V was shortened by 5 bases and J by 3 bases, with 18 bases between the two germline ends. Germline CDR1 SGHRS, CDR2 YFSETQ. The CDR3 reads CASRRTYGVGYEQYF. For the CDR3, the DNA is TGCGCCAGCAGGCGGACGTACGGGGTAGGCTACGAGCAGTACTTC.

Turning to this clone: The junction differs from germline at one of its ends, possibly a read error. Other nucleotide sequences in the sample specify the same CDR3. The rearrangement links TRBV15 to TRBJ1-4; maybe TRBD1 (5 bases). Germline values: CDR1 LNHNV, CDR2 YYDKDF (reference sequence). This CDR3 has 15 residues. The CDR3 spells CATSKFRQINEKLFF. DNA of the CDR3: TGTGCCACCAGCAAATTCCGACAGATTAATGAAAAGCTGTTTTTT.

The chain carries TRBV27 and TRBJ2-7, with TRBD1 matching 7 bases. The junction had 6 bases not matched to a gene; V was cut back by 8 bases and J by 5 bases. The CDR3 contains 12 residues. CDR1 is MNHEY, CDR2 SMNVEV, per germline (reference sequence). Here the CDR3 DNA reads TGTGCCAGCTCCAGGGGGTACGACGAGCAGTACTTC. It translates to CASSRGYDEQYF.

The V call is TRBV5-6, the J call TRBJ2-1; TRBD1 might be the D (6 bases). CDR1 is SGHDT, CDR2 YYEEEE, per germline. Trimming pared 0 bases from V and 7 bases from J, leaving 8 bases between. This CDR3 region has 13 residues. This CDR3 is CASSLDRANEQFF. DNA for the CDR3: TGTGCCAGCAGCTTGGACAGGGCAAATGAGCAGTTCTTC. Together with reference TRBV5-6 and TRBJ2-1, the CDR3 gives the full variable domain: DAGVTQSPTHLIKTRGQQVTLRCSPKSGHDTVSWYQQALGQGPQFIFQYYEEEERQRGNFPDRFSGHQFPNYSSELNVNALLLGDSALYLCASSLDRANEQFFGPGTRLTVL.

The chain recombines TRBV11-2 with TRBJ2-1; TRBD1 aligns across 7 bases. Germline CDR1 SGHAT, CDR2 FQNNGV. The junction had 18 bases not matched to a gene; V was cut back by 5 bases and J by 5 bases. This CDR3 is built from 18 residues. In DNA form, the CDR3 reads TGTGCCAGCAGCCCCCGACAGGGAACTTTGTCACGAAACAATGAGCAGTTCTTC. This sequence encodes CASSPRQGTLSRNNEQFF.

The chain uses TRBV6-5 and TRBJ2-2; 13 nucleotides agree with TRBD2. Unmatched junction bases numbered 4, after V lost 6 bases and J lost 6 bases. From germline, CDR1 is MNHEY and CDR2 SVGAGI. CDR3 length: 15 amino acids. The CDR3 DNA is TGTGCCAGCAGGGGACTAGCGGGATACTCCGGGGAGCTGTTTTTT. This translates into CASRGLAGYSGELFF.

This clone has just a few counts. The V and J genes are TRBV7-9 and TRBJ2-7; a possible D gene is TRBD2 (5 bases). Per the germline V gene, CDR1 is SEHNR and CDR2 is FQNEAQ (reference sequence). V was cut by 5 bases and J by 0 bases, with 11 bases left in between. The CDR3 contains 14 residues. Here the CDR3 reads CASSIAGVSYEQYF. CDR3 DNA: TGTGCCAGCAGCATCGCGGGCGTCTCCTACGAGCAGTACTTC.

The V gene is TRBV6-6, the J gene TRBJ2-1, with 9 bases lining up with TRBD2. V gave up 7 bases and J gave up 7 bases; unmatched junction bases: 14. The CDR3 length is 16 residues. Germline loops: CDR1 MNHNY, CDR2 SVGAGI (reference sequence). In DNA, the CDR3 is TGTGCCAGCATCCCCCCTGCGGGAGGGCCAAGGAATGAGCAGTTCTTC. Amino acids: CASIPPAGGPRNEQFF.

This chain joins TRBV19 and TRBJ2-1; 7 bases are a match to TRBD2. This CDR3 has 14 amino acids. Losses at the gene ends were 0 bases for V and 10 bases for J; bases not matched to a gene: 6. Germline V gene sequence: CDR1 LNHDA, CDR2 SQIVND (reference sequence). CDR3 sequence (DNA): TGTGCCAGTAGTATAGACTTAATAGCGGGCGAGCAGTTCTTC. Protein: CASSIDLIAGEQFF.

The V call is TRBV28, the J call TRBJ2-7; TRBD2 aligns across 11 bases. The V and J ends lost 5 bases and 6 bases, in that order; junction bases with no gene match: 9. Germline CDR1 reads MDHEN; CDR2 reads SYDVKM. This CDR3 spans 15 amino acids. The CDR3 sequence is CASSPTLAGEGEQYF. The CDR3, as DNA: TGTGCCAGCAGTCCCACACTAGCGGGAGAGGGCGAGCAGTACTTC.